This T cell receptor (beta chain) derives from a study of shared clonotypes between healthy human individuals. CDR1 and CDR2 from the germline V gene are SNHLY and FYNNEI. Trimming at V came to 2 bases and at J to 2 bases, leaving 11 bases not matched to a gene. This CDR3 is 17 amino acids long. Measured with immunoSEQ multiplex PCR; TCRdb has only the in-frame clones, and not every one. The table includes approximately 600,000 clones, around 96% detected once. General study findings and limits: Across subsets, estimated richness was generally greater for naive than for memory populations.

With regard to this clone: Its cognate antigen is unknown.

CD45RO negativity and positive selection for CCR7 defined naive CD8 cells, a population that excluded terminally differentiated effector memory CD45RA+ cells. Every donor, a Caucasian adult, lived in Nashville, Tennessee. Material for sequencing was naive CD8+ T cells sorted from blood. The chain carries TRBV2 and TRBJ2-7; 8 bases are a match to TRBD2. The receptor was derived from a woman aged 25-40 years in good health. The CDR3, as DNA: TGTGCCAGCAGTGAACGGGGGGGTCCTCCTACAACCTACGAGCAGTACTTC. This codes for CASSERGGPPTTYEQYF.